Following are 16 T cell receptor beta chains from one sample sequenced in a study of vaccination and CD4 T cells after COVID-19. Sequencing of the DNA from cultured CD4+ T cells was carried out with the Oncomine TCR Beta short-read assay. TCRdb redid the calling of the PCR reads with MiXCR, one entry per CDR3 protein. The table includes 10,000 to 13,000 distinct CDR3 sequences, 45% to 75% detected once. These receptors have no identified antigens. Described treatment: roughly ten-day PBMC culture with coronavirus spike peptide pools or control peptides (ViraFEST assay). The sample taken for sequencing was CD4+ T cells from blood, cultured in vitro. The receptors were gathered from a human donor who had recovered from COVID-19.

This clonotype was detected a few times. This chain links TRBV2 with TRBJ1-2; 10 nucleotides line up with TRBD1. In germline, CDR1 is SNHLY, CDR2 FYNNEI. The CDR3 consists of 15 residues. After removal of 6 bases from V and 6 bases from J, the junction contained 10 bases not matched to a gene. In DNA, the CDR3 is TGTGCCAGCAGAGCCTCGGGGACAGGGGCGAATGGCTACACCTTC. Translation gives CASRASGTGANGYTF.

The genes are TRBV9 and TRBJ1-1, with D possibly TRBD1 on 5 matching bases. The V end was cut by 0 bases, the J end by 4 bases, with 10 bases between. Germline lookup yields CDR1 SGDLS and CDR2 YYNGEE. The CDR3 spans 14 residues. The CDR3 loop is CASSVGARGTEAFF. CDR3 nucleotide sequence: TGTGCCAGCAGCGTAGGAGCAAGGGGCACTGAAGCTTTCTTT.

V and J are TRBV19 and TRBJ2-3; the match to TRBD2 covers 12 bases. Germline CDR1 and CDR2: LNHDA and SQIVND (reference sequence). V lost 5 bases to trimming and J lost 6 bases; unmatched junction nucleotides: 6. The CDR3 is 15 residues long. CDR3 nucleotide sequence: TGTGCCAGTAGTCCTAGCGGGAGGGCCGGGGATACGCAGTATTTT. It is translated as CASSPSGRAGDTQYF.

The chain carries TRBV25-1 and TRBJ2-2; 7 bases line up with TRBD1. The V gene's germline CDR1 is MGHDK and CDR2 SYGVNS. J gave up 3 bases and V 5 bases, and 0 bases lay outside the gene matches. CDR3 size: 13 residues. In DNA, the CDR3 is TGTGCCAGCAGTACAGGGGACACCGGGGAGCTGTTTTTT. As protein: CASSTGDTGELFF.

Written as DNA, the CDR3 is TGCAGTGCTGGACCCGGGGATACGCAGTATTTT. Residues: CSAGPGDTQYF. V usage is TRBV20-1 and J usage is TRBJ2-3; no clear D. The germline V and J ends were trimmed by 5 bases and 6 bases, with 9 bases remaining between them. The CDR3 totals 11 residues. CDR1 and CDR2 from the germline V gene are DFQATT and SNEGSKA (reference sequence).

Of note for this clonotype: An end of the junction does not agree with germline; a read error may underlie this. This sequence joins TRBV7-9 and TRBJ2-6; perhaps TRBD1 as D (6 bases). This CDR3 has 15 residues. Germline V gene sequence: CDR1 SEHNR, CDR2 FQNEAQ (reference sequence). DNA for the CDR3: TGTGCCAGCAGCCGCGGACAGTCTGCGGCCAACGTCCTGACTTTC. Protein sequence: CASSRGQSAANVLTF. The full variable domain, in which reference TRBV7-9 and TRBJ2-6 provide the parts outside the CDR3, is DTGVSQNPRHKITKRGQNVTFRCDPISEHNRLYWYRQTLGQGPEFLTYFQNEAQLEKSRLLSDRFSAERPKGSFSTLEIQRTEQGDSAMYLCASSRGQSAANVLTFGAGSRLTVL.

The V call is TRBV7-9, the J call TRBJ2-5, with D possibly TRBD1 on 5 matching bases. V was clipped by 8 bases and J by 5 bases, with 12 bases between them. The CDR3 loop spans 12 amino acids. Germline V gene data show CDR1 as SEHNR and CDR2 as FQNEAQ (reference sequence). CDR3 protein: CASGWGRETQYF. Here the CDR3 DNA reads TGTGCCAGCGGTTGGGGCCGGGAGACCCAGTACTTC.

The gene calls are TRBV10-3 and TRBJ1-5; tentative D call: TRBD1 (6 bases). Germline V lookup: CDR1 ENHRY, CDR2 SYGVKD. The CDR3 extends over 12 amino acids. V was cut by 6 bases and J by 7 bases, with 10 bases left in between. For the CDR3, the DNA is TGTGCCATCAGCCAACAGGGCCAGCCCCAGCATTTT. It specifies CAISQQGQPQHF.

This clonotype was recorded only once. The gene calls are TRBV20-1 and TRBJ2-7; 8 nucleotides agree with TRBD2. V shed 0 bases, J shed 6 bases, and the junction held 13 bases outside the gene matches. This CDR3 contains 16 residues. Germline V gene sequence: CDR1 DFQATT, CDR2 SNEGSKA (reference sequence). The CDR3, as DNA: TGCAGTGCTAGAGATCGGACTAGCCACACTTATTCCGAGCAGTACTTC. Translated: CSARDRTSHTYSEQYF.

This sequence joins TRBV12-3 or TRBV12-4 and TRBJ1-5, with D hard to call. The CDR3 extends over 12 amino acids. The V end was cut by 2 bases, the J end by 6 bases, with 5 bases between. The CDR3 spells CASSLLFQPQHF. For the CDR3, the DNA is TGTGCCAGCAGTTTATTGTTTCAGCCCCAGCATTTT.

This rearrangement joins TRBV6-5 to TRBJ2-7; D gene uncertain. CDR3 length: 14 amino acids. The germline V and J ends were trimmed by 3 bases and 2 bases, with 11 bases remaining between them. CDR1 MNHEY and CDR2 SVGAGI come from the germline V gene. The CDR3 region is CASSYSPSAYEQYF. As DNA, the CDR3 is TGTGCCAGCAGTTATTCCCCGTCTGCCTACGAGCAGTACTTC.

V usage is TRBV4-1 and J usage is TRBJ2-7; TRBD2 aligns across 7 bases. Germline lookup yields CDR1 MGHRA and CDR2 YSYEKL. Losses at the gene ends were 6 bases for V and 4 bases for J; bases not matched to a gene: 6. The CDR3 spans 13 residues. CDR3 sequence (DNA): TGCGCCAGCAGGGCTAGCGGAGATTACGAGCAGTACTTC. Its translation is CASRASGDYEQYF.

Concerning this clonotype: Compared with germline, one end of the junction differs, possibly owing to a read error. The chain couples TRBV7-6 to TRBJ2-7, with D possibly being TRBD2 (5 bases). This CDR3 has 13 amino acids. Germline assignment: CDR1 SGHVS and CDR2 FNYEAQ. As DNA, the CDR3 is TGTGCTAGCAGCTTAGTGAGAGGGTACGAGCAGTACTTC. It is translated as CASSLVRGYEQYF.

The V gene is TRBV20-1, the J gene TRBJ2-3; D is perhaps TRBD1 (6 bases). The germline V gene encodes CDR1 DFQATT and CDR2 SNEGSKA (reference sequence). Trimming took off 5 bases at V and 2 bases at J, with 14 bases between the two ends. This CDR3 is 14 amino acids long. CDR3: CSAADRLYTDTQYF. In nucleotides, the CDR3 is TGCAGTGCTGCCGACAGGCTCTACACAGATACGCAGTATTTT.

Only a few counts were recorded for this clonotype. The V call is TRBV20-1, the J call TRBJ2-5; TRBD2 aligns across 9 bases. Germline-derived CDR1 and CDR2 are DFQATT and SNEGSKA (reference sequence). Trimming removed 6 bases from V and 6 bases from J; junction bases left unmatched: 20. The CDR3 totals 17 residues. The CDR3: CSASPQGGRAGEKTQYF. The CDR3, as DNA: TGCAGTGCCAGCCCCCAGGGCGGGAGGGCCGGGGAGAAGACCCAGTACTTC.

The chain couples TRBV27 to TRBJ2-7; 7 bases map to TRBD2. The germline V gene encodes CDR1 MNHEY and CDR2 SMNVEV (reference sequence). V gave up 8 bases and J gave up 6 bases; unmatched junction bases: 10. There are 13 residues in the CDR3. The CDR3 here is CASSPGRFTEQYF. CDR3 coding DNA: TGTGCCAGCTCCCCCGGGAGGTTCACCGAGCAGTACTTC.